Below, 22 T cell receptor beta chains from the same sample are listed, as sequenced in a study of graft-versus-host responses after intestinal transplantation. Using immunoSEQ multiplex PCR, the repertoire was profiled, and TCRdb retains in-frame clones only, with some absent. The table shows 35,000 to 50,000 clones, with about 93% occurring only once. Their specific antigens are unknown. The starting material was unstimulated CD8+ T cells sorted from spleen or lymph node cells, obtained before transplant. The source of these receptors is a human donor who was the organ donor for an intestinal transplant.

The CDR3 spells CASRELDRRYSNQPQHF. In DNA, the CDR3 is TGTGCCAGCAGAGAGTTGGACAGGCGATATAGCAATCAGCCCCAGCATTTT. The chain combines TRBV28 with TRBJ1-5; 7 bases align to TRBD1. The CDR3 length is 17 residues. With 6 bases clipped from V and 0 bases from J, the junction kept 11 bases outside the gene matches. The germline gives CDR1 MDHEN, CDR2 SYDVKM.

This chain uses TRBV19 with TRBJ2-3; 13 bases match TRBD2. Germline assignment: CDR1 LNHDA and CDR2 SQIVND (reference sequence). V lost 8 bases, J lost 5 bases, and 4 bases stayed unmatched. The CDR3 totals 14 residues. CDR3 region: CASQLAGGRDTQYF. Here the CDR3 DNA reads TGTGCCAGTCAACTAGCGGGAGGGCGAGATACGCAGTATTTT.

This chain's CDR3 is CASSLPGTPTKAFF. CDR3 DNA: TGCGCCAGCAGCCTTCCCGGGACTCCCACCAAAGCTTTCTTT. The chain uses TRBV4-1 and TRBJ1-1; TRBD1 is a possible D gene (5 bases). Per the germline V gene, CDR1 is MGHRA and CDR2 is YSYEKL. The germline V and J ends were trimmed by 4 bases and 9 bases, with 18 bases remaining between them. The CDR3 is 14 amino acids.

The chain carries TRBV19 and TRBJ1-2; D gene ambiguous. This CDR3 has 14 residues. Germline loops: CDR1 LNHDA, CDR2 SQIVND (reference sequence). Trimming shortened V by 9 bases and J by 0 bases, and 14 bases separated the two germline ends. In nucleotides, the CDR3 is TGTGCCAGCGCCCCGGCAGGCGCTAACTATGGCTACACCTTC. It yields the protein CASAPAGANYGYTF. Filled out from reference TRBV19 and TRBJ1-2, the complete variable domain reads DGGITQSPKYLFRKEGQNVTLSCEQNLNHDAMYWYRQDPGQGLRLIYYSQIVNDFQKGDIAEGYSVSREKKESFPLTVTSAQKNPTAFYLCASAPAGANYGYTFGSGTRLTVV.

V gene TRBV21-1 combines with J gene TRBJ1-5. TRBV21-1 represents a pseudogene. CDR3 length: 17 residues. The CDR3 loop reads CASRYELATWHHQPQHF. The DNA for the CDR3 is TGTGCCAGCAGATATGAACTAGCTACATGGCATCATCAGCCCCAGCATTTT.

The chain uses TRBV29-1 and TRBJ2-1, with TRBD2 matching over 7 bases. CDR1 SQVTM and CDR2 ANQGSEA come from the germline V gene. Germline trimming cut 4 bases from V and 6 bases from J; bases unmatched to any gene: 6. The CDR3 has 13 residues. DNA for the CDR3: TGCAGCGTTGCTCCGGGAGGACCCAATGAGCAGTTCTTC. It specifies CSVAPGGPNEQFF.

The rearrangement links TRBV6-5 to TRBJ1-5; 10 bases line up with TRBD1. There are 14 residues in the CDR3. The trim removed 6 bases at V and 6 bases at J, leaving 5 bases unmatched. Germline assignment: CDR1 MNHEY and CDR2 SVGAGI. CDR3 residues: CASSPGQGGQPQHF. The CDR3 DNA sequence: TGTGCCAGCAGCCCCGGACAGGGGGGTCAGCCCCAGCATTTT.

The genes are TRBV5-8 and TRBJ2-7, with D tentatively TRBD1 or TRBD2 (6 bases each). The CDR3 runs to 13 residues. Per germline, CDR1 SGHTS and CDR2 YDEGEE. Trimming removed 3 bases at V and 0 bases at J, with 7 bases between. CDR3 DNA sequence: TGTGCCAGCAGCTGGGGGGCCTCCTACGAGCAGTACTTC. Residues: CASSWGASYEQYF.

V usage is TRBV9 and J usage is TRBJ2-1; D perhaps matches TRBD2 (5 bases). The CDR3 consists of 15 residues. V was clipped by 2 bases and J by 9 bases, with 18 bases between them. Germline V CDR1 and CDR2: SGDLS, YYNGEE. In nucleotides, the CDR3 is TGTGCCAGCAGCGTTTCCGGGGATCTACCGGCTGAGCAGTTCTTC. It translates to CASSVSGDLPAEQFF.

The chain couples TRBV7-6 to TRBJ2-7; TRBD2 matches at 12 bases. V was pared by 5 bases and J by 12 bases, with 20 bases of the junction left unmatched. CDR1 is SGHVS, CDR2 FNYEAQ, per germline. The CDR3 contains 17 residues. The chain's CDR3 is CASSMGLAGPGPVGLYF. The CDR3 DNA sequence: TGTGCCAGCAGCATGGGACTAGCGGGCCCCGGCCCCGTGGGTCTGTACTTC.

This chain joins TRBV16 and TRBJ2-1, with D hard to call. Germline V gene data show CDR1 as KGHSY and CDR2 as FQNENV. This CDR3 has 14 amino acids. V lost 7 bases to trimming and J lost 3 bases, with 13 bases between them. The CDR3 region is CASTVGLDYNEQFF. The CDR3 nucleotides are TGTGCCAGCACCGTTGGCCTCGACTACAATGAGCAGTTCTTC.

J is TRBJ2-5 and V is TRBV9; possibly TRBD1 for D (6 bases). CDR3 size: 16 residues. Trimming stripped 0 bases from V and 5 bases from J, with 17 bases between. Per germline, CDR1 SGDLS and CDR2 YYNGEE. CDR3 in amino acids: CASSVVVATRGETQYF. Here the CDR3 DNA reads TGTGCCAGCAGCGTAGTAGTAGCGACGAGGGGGGAGACCCAGTACTTC.

This chain uses TRBV29-1 with TRBJ2-7; D is possibly TRBD1 (6 bases). V was clipped by 0 bases and J by 0 bases, with 12 bases between them. The CDR3 loop spans 15 amino acids. Germline lookup yields CDR1 SQVTM and CDR2 ANQGSEA. CDR3 coding DNA: TGCAGCGTTGAAGATCCGGGACACTCCTCCTACGAGCAGTACTTC. Amino acid sequence: CSVEDPGHSSYEQYF.

V usage is TRBV15 and J usage is TRBJ2-5; 12 nucleotides line up with TRBD2. The length of the CDR3 is 16 residues. Trimming took 3 bases from V and 2 from J; bases not matched to a gene: 4. Germline V gene sequence: CDR1 LNHNV, CDR2 YYDKDF (reference sequence). The CDR3 bases are TGTGCCACCAGCAGGACTAGCGGGAGCTTTCAAGAGACCCAGTACTTC. This encodes CATSRTSGSFQETQYF.

In its sample, this clone was seen once. The chain uses TRBV28 and TRBJ2-5, with 7 bases identical to TRBD1. The CDR3 is 14 residues long. Germline loops: CDR1 MDHEN, CDR2 SYDVKM. V lost 4 bases and J lost 2; bases outside the gene matches: 4. CDR3 coding DNA: TGTGCCAGCAGTTCCAGGGGGTGGCAAGAGACCCAGTACTTC. It yields the protein CASSSRGWQETQYF.

The rearrangement uses TRBV29-1 and TRBJ2-3; 9 bases are a match to TRBD2. Germline CDR1 is SQVTM and CDR2 is ANQGSEA. This CDR3 has 16 residues. With 3 bases clipped from V and 1 base from J, the junction kept 8 bases outside the gene matches. The CDR3 region has the DNA TGCAGCGTTGATGGTAGCGGGAGTTGGGGCACAGATACGCAGTATTTT. It yields the protein CSVDGSGSWGTDTQYF.

The chain has TRBV7-9 and TRBJ2-7; 9 bases align to TRBD2. The CDR3 consists of 16 residues. Germline-derived CDR1 and CDR2 are SEHNR and FQNEAQ (reference sequence). With 6 bases clipped from V and 0 bases from J, the junction kept 9 bases outside the gene matches. The CDR3 DNA reads TGTGCCAGCAGTTACAAGACTAGCGGAAACTCCTACGAGCAGTACTTC. It codes for CASSYKTSGNSYEQYF.

The chain uses TRBV2 and TRBJ2-1; TRBD2 aligns across 7 bases. The germline gives CDR1 SNHLY, CDR2 FYNNEI. The junction had 8 bases not matched to a gene; V was cut back by 6 bases and J by 3 bases. The CDR3 length is 15 residues. The chain's CDR3 is CASRNTSADYNEQFF. For the CDR3, the DNA is TGTGCCAGCAGGAACACTAGCGCCGACTACAATGAGCAGTTCTTC.

The CDR3 here is CAWSEGWYGYTF. The CDR3 region has the DNA TGTGCCTGGAGTGAGGGATGGTATGGCTACACCTTC. The chain carries TRBV30 and TRBJ1-2; D is ambiguous. V lost 1 base and J 5 bases, leaving 8 bases between the germline ends. Germline CDR1 is GTSNPN and CDR2 is SVGIG (reference sequence). The CDR3 covers 12 residues.

This rearrangement joins TRBV4-1 to TRBJ1-2; D not certain. The germline CDR1 and CDR2 sequences are MGHRA and YSYEKL. The V end was cut by 0 bases, the J end by 0 bases, with 11 bases between. The CDR3 totals 16 residues. The CDR3 protein is CASSQELEPANYGYTF. Written as DNA, the CDR3 is TGCGCCAGCAGCCAAGAGTTGGAACCAGCTAACTATGGCTACACCTTC.

V is TRBV7-6 and J is TRBJ2-1; D is perhaps TRBD1 or TRBD2 (5 bases each). The CDR3 is 15 amino acids. Germline CDR1 SGHVS, CDR2 FNYEAQ. V lost 2 bases and J lost 5, with 13 bases in between. DNA for the CDR3: TGTGCCAGCAGCTTACGGTTGGGACCTAACAATGAGCAGTTCTTC. It encodes CASSLRLGPNNEQFF.

This chain links TRBV13 with TRBJ2-3; TRBD2 agrees at 8 bases. The V gene's germline CDR1 is PRHDT and CDR2 FYEKMQ (reference sequence). CDR3 length: 18 residues. The V segment lost 1 base and the J segment 0 bases; nucleotides outside the gene matches: 9. CDR3 protein: CASSLAHSGTTSTDTQYF. CDR3 DNA: TGTGCCAGCAGCTTAGCCCATAGCGGGACCACTAGCACAGATACGCAGTATTTT. The full variable domain, its missing parts supplied by reference TRBV13 and TRBJ2-3, is AAGVIQSPRHLIKEKRETATLKCYPIPRHDTVYWYQQGPGQDPQFLISFYEKMQSDKGSIPDRFSAQQFSDYHSELNMSSLELGDSALYFCASSLAHSGTTSTDTQYFGPGTRLTVL.